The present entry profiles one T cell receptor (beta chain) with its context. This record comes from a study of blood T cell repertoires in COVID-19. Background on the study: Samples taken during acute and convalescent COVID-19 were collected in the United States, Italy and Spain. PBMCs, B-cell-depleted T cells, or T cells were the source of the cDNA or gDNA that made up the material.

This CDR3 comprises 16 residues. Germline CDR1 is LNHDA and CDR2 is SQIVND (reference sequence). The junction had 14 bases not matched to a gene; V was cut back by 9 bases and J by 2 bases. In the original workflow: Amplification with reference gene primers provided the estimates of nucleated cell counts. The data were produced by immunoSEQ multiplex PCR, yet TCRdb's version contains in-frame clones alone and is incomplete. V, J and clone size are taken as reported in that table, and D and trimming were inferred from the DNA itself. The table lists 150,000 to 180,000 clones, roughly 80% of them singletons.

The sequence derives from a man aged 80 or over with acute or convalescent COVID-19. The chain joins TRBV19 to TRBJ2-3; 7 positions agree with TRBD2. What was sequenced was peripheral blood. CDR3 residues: CASPSWGSGFTDTQYF. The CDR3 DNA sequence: TGTGCCAGCCCCTCATGGGGTAGCGGGTTCACAGATACGCAGTATTTT.